The 5 T cell receptor beta chains below were found in one sample sequenced in a study of OX40 agonist ivuxolimab in advanced cancers. The repertoire was sequenced with immunoSEQ multiplex PCR; TCRdb's copy has only in-frame clones and lacks some. The data show about 75,000 clones, approximately 81% seen once. The specimen was CD4+ or CD8+ T cells sorted from blood, collected in a trial of the OX40 agonist ivuxolimab. The receptors were gathered from an adult with an advanced solid tumor such as melanoma, head and neck, liver or kidney cancer.

Turning to this clone: A read error may produce the germline difference seen at one junction end. J is TRBJ2-5 and V is TRBV5-1; D is undetermined. The CDR3 is made up of 12 amino acids. Germline V gene data show CDR1 as SGHRS and CDR2 as YFSETQ. Here the CDR3 reads CASSMTDDTQYF. CDR3 DNA sequence: TGTGCCAGCAGTATGACGGACGATACCCAGTACTTC.

The CDR3 loop is CASSQFPEQFF. CDR3 DNA: TGCGCCAGCAGTCAATTCCCCGAGCAGTTCTTC. The chain is built from TRBV23-1 and TRBJ2-1; unclear D gene. TRBV23-1 is reported as an ORF; its role is uncertain. The CDR3 length is 11 residues. V gave up 1 base and J gave up 10 bases, with 5 bases separating them.

This rearrangement joins TRBV14 to TRBJ1-2; TRBD1 might be the D (5 bases). The CDR3 covers 15 residues. The V end was cut by 4 bases, the J end by 2 bases, with 14 bases between. CDR1 is SGHDN and CDR2 is FVKESK in the germline V gene. CDR3 in amino acids: CASSPSRRANYGYTF. The CDR3 DNA sequence: TGTGCCAGCAGCCCATCTCGCAGGGCCAACTATGGCTACACCTTC.

This sequence joins TRBV5-6 and TRBJ1-2; 7 nucleotides agree with TRBD1. The CDR3 length is 16 residues. The junction had 9 bases not matched to a gene; V was cut back by 0 bases and J by 4 bases. The germline gives CDR1 SGHDT, CDR2 YYEEEE. The CDR3 DNA follows: TGTGCCAGCAGCTTGGCGGGACGACAGGGTCCCTATGGCTACACCTTC. It yields the protein CASSLAGRQGPYGYTF.

V is TRBV10-3 and J is TRBJ2-1; 13 bases are a match to TRBD2. The CDR3 has 19 amino acids. Germline V gives CDR1 ENHRY, CDR2 SYGVKD. Trimming removed 8 bases from V and 0 bases from J; junction bases left unmatched: 13. Written as DNA, the CDR3 is TGTGCCATCGGTACTCCGGGACTAGCGGGGCGTAGCTCCTACAATGAGCAGTTCTTC. This encodes CAIGTPGLAGRSSYNEQFF.